This T cell receptor (beta chain) stems from a study of CD8 T cells in Susac syndrome. CDR3 length: 16 amino acids. The V gene end was trimmed by 5 bases and the J gene end by 1 base; junction bases not matched to a gene: 9. 0.5 to 1 ug RNA was reverse transcribed with random hexamers. Amplification of TCR beta CDR3 across 54 Vbeta and 13 Jbeta was performed with immunoSEQ multiplex PCR. TCRdb processed the immunoSEQ multiplex PCR reads anew with MiXCR; each CDR3 protein has one entry. This sample carries roughly 80,000 distinct CDR3 sequences, about 93% of them seen once, and the ten largest clones take 0.26%.

The receptor was isolated from a human donor in good health. The chain links TRBV12-3 or TRBV12-4 to TRBJ2-3, with 7 bases matching TRBD2. The specimen was CD8+ T cells from PBMCs. CDR3: CASSPPAGEGTDTQYF. CDR3 in DNA: TGTGCCAGCAGTCCGCCGGCGGGAGAGGGCACAGATACGCAGTATTTT.